Below, 4 T cell receptor beta chains from the same sample are listed, as sequenced in a study of CXCR3-negative and CXCR3-positive naive CD8 T cells. Their specific antigens are unknown. Preparation of TRB cDNA libraries relied on 5' RACE carrying UMI labels. TCRdb reprocessed the 5' RACE reads, keeping one entry per CDR3 protein, no DNA. Recorded for this sample: 55,000 to 70,000 distinct CDR3 sequences. Study-level findings and limits: Naive CXCR3-positive cells had TRB CDR3s more hydrophobic than those of CXCR3-negative naive cells.

Sequencing used naive CXCR3+ CD8+ T cells from blood. Subset specified: CD45RO-CCR7+CD27+CD95- naive CD8+ T cells expressing CXCR3 (TNR3+). These receptors were obtained from a human donor in good health. Some clones in this sample may be carry-over from other donors' samples.

This chain uses TRBV28 with TRBJ2-3; the D gene TCRdb calls, TRBD1, cannot be checked with no DNA. This CDR3 has 15 residues. From germline, CDR1 is MDHEN and CDR2 SYDVKM. The CDR3 here is CASSPLGTSTDTQYF.

The J gene is TRBJ2-1, the V gene TRBV13. CDR1 and CDR2 (germline): PRHDT, FYEKMQ (reference sequence). This CDR3 comprises 15 residues. CDR3 amino acids: CASSFRSMDHNEQFF.

This chain's CDR3 is CASSQDKGGVADTQYF. The V call is TRBV4-3, the J call TRBJ2-3; TCRdb's assignment of TRBD1 cannot be checked, as there is no DNA. This CDR3 contains 16 residues. Germline V lookup: CDR1 LGHNA, CDR2 YSLEER.

V and J are TRBV28 and TRBJ1-2; TCRdb's D call of TRBD1 is untestable without DNA. The germline V gene encodes CDR1 MDHEN and CDR2 SYDVKM. This CDR3 is built from 13 residues. The CDR3 sequence: CASSFPGSYGYTF.